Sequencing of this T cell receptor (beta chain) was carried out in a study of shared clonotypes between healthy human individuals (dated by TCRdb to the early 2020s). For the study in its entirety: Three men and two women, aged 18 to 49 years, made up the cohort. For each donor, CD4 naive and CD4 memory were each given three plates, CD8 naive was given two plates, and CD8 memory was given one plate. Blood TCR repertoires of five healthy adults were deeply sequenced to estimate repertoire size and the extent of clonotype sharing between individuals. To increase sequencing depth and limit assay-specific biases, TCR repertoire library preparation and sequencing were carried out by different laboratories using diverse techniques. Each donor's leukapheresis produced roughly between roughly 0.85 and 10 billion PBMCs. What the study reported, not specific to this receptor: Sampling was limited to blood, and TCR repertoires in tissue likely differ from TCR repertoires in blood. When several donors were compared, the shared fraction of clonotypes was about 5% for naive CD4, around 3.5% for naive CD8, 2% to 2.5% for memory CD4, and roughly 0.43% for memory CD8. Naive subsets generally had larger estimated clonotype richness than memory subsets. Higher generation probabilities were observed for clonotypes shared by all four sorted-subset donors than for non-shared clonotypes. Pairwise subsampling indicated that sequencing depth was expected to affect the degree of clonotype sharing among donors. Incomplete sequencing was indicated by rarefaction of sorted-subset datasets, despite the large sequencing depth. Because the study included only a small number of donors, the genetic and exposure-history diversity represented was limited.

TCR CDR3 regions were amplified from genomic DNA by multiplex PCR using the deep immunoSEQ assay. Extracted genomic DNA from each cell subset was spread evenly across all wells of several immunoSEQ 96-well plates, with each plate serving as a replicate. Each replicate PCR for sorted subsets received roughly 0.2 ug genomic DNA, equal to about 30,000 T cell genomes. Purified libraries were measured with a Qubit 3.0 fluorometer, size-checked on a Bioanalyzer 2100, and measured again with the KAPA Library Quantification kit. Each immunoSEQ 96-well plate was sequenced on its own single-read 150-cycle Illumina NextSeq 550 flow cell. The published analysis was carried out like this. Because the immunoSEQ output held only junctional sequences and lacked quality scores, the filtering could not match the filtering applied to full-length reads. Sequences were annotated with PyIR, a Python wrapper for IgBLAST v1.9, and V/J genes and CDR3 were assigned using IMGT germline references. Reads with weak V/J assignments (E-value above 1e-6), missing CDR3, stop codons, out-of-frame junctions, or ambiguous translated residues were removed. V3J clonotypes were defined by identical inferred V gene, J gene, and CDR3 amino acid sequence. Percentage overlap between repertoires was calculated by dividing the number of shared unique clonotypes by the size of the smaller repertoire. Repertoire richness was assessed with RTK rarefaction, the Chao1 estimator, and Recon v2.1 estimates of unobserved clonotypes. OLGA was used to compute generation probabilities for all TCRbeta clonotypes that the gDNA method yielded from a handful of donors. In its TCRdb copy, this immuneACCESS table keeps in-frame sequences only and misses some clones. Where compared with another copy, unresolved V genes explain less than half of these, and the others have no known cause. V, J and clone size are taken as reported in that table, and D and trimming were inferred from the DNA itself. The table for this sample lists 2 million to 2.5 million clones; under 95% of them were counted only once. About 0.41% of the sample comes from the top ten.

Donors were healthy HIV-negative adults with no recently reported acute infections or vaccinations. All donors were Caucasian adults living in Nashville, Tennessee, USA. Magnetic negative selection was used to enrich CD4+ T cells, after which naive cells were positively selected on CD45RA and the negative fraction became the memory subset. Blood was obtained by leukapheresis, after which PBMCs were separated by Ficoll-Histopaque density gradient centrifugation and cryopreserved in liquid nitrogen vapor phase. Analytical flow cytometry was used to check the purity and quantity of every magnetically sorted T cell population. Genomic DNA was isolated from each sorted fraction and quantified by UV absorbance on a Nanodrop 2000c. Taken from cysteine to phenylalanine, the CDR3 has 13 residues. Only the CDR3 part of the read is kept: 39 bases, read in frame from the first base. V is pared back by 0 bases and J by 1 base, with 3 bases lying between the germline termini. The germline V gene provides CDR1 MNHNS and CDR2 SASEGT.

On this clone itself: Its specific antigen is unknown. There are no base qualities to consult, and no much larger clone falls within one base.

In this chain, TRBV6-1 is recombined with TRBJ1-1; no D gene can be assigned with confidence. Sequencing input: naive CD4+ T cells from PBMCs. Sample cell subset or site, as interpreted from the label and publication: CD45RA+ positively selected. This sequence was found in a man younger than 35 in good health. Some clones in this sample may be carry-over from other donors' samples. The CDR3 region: CASSEARNTEAFF. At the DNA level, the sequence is TGTGCCAGCAGTGAAGCGCGGAACACTGAAGCTTTCTTT.